This T cell receptor (beta chain) was sequenced during a study of blood T cell repertoires in COVID-19. Study-level background: Samples of COVID-19 (acute and convalescent) were obtained from the United States, Italy and Spain. PBMCs, B-cell-depleted T cells, or T cells provided the cDNA or gDNA that made up the material.

Authors' processing steps: Estimated nucleated cell counts came from reference gene primer amplification. The data were produced by immunoSEQ multiplex PCR, yet TCRdb's version contains in-frame clones alone and is incomplete. V and J calls and clone size come straight from that table; D and trimming were deduced from the DNA. The data contain approximately 230,000 clones, around 88% of them singletons. Germline V gives CDR1 SGHNT, CDR2 YYREEE (reference sequence). The CDR3 is 16 residues long. After removal of 4 bases from V and 0 bases from J, the junction contained 6 bases not matched to a gene. This chain links TRBV5-4 with TRBJ1-4; 7 nucleotides agree with TRBD1. This sequence originates from a man older than 75 with acute or convalescent COVID-19. The sequenced sample was peripheral blood. As DNA, the CDR3 is TGTGCCAGCAGCCCTGGACAGGCGACAACTAATGAAAAACTGTTTTTT. Its translation: CASSPGQATTNEKLFF.